Listed here are 9 T cell receptor beta chains from one sample, sequenced in a study of cytomegalovirus exposure and HLA in healthy donors. Primers for the PCR totalled 60 Vbeta and 13 Jbeta. Sequencing used immunoSEQ multiplex PCR; TCRdb keeps in-frame clones, though not all of them. The table records under 150,000 clones, 80% to 85% of them present only once. Material: PBMCs. The receptors here all came from a woman aged 45 to 65 in good health and CMV-seropositive.

V is TRBV11-2 and J is TRBJ2-1; D possibly corresponds to TRBD1 (6 bases). CDR1 is SGHAT and CDR2 is FQNNGV in the germline V gene. This CDR3 comprises 15 residues. The V end lost 0 bases, the J end lost 4 bases, and 10 bases lay between the germline ends. The CDR3 DNA reads as TGTGCCAGCAGCTTAGAGGGGGCGCCTTACAATGAGCAGTTCTTC. Protein sequence: CASSLEGAPYNEQFF.

This chain links TRBV7-2 with TRBJ2-6, with D possibly TRBD2 on 7 matching bases. Trimming cost V 4 bases and J 5 bases, with 18 bases left between them. This CDR3 contains 17 residues. Germline loops: CDR1 SGHTA, CDR2 FQGNSA. The DNA for the CDR3 is TGTGCCAGCAGCTCTCTAGGGGGGGAGTATTGGGCCAACGTCCTGACTTTC. This gives the protein CASSSLGGEYWANVLTF.

This chain connects TRBV5-1 to TRBJ2-1; D is possibly TRBD2 (5 bases). Trimming took 1 base from V and 10 from J, leaving 12 bases between them. From germline, CDR1 is SGHRS and CDR2 YFSETQ. CDR3 size: 13 residues. The CDR3 nucleotides read TGCGCCAGCAGCTTGTCGATCGGGAACGAGCAGTTCTTC. Its translation is CASSLSIGNEQFF.

The V gene is TRBV6-6, the J gene TRBJ2-1; 9 bases map to TRBD2. V shed 4 bases and J 2 bases; nucleotides not matched to a gene: 3. Per the germline V gene, CDR1 is MNHNY and CDR2 is SVGAGI (reference sequence). The CDR3 has 15 residues. Here the CDR3 reads CASSWLAGAYNEQFF. In DNA, the CDR3 is TGTGCCAGCAGTTGGTTAGCGGGAGCCTACAATGAGCAGTTCTTC.

This clone was seen a handful of times. The V and J genes are TRBV21-1 and TRBJ2-5; the DNA was not used to check the table's D call, TRBD2. Gene TRBJ2-7 matches the end of the DNA better, so the J call may be wrong. TRBV21-1 is noted as a pseudogene. There are 14 residues in the CDR3. As DNA, the CDR3 is TGTGCCAGCAGCACACAAGGTTTGTACTACGAGCAGTACTTC. This gives the protein CASSTQGLYYEQYF.

The chain carries TRBV2 and TRBJ2-1; D possibly corresponds to TRBD1 (6 bases). Trimming shortened V by 7 bases and J by 0 bases, and 13 bases separated the two germline ends. This CDR3 comprises 15 residues. Looked up from germline, CDR1 is SNHLY and CDR2 is FYNNEI. Here the CDR3 DNA reads TGTGCCAGCACCATCCAAGGGGGCTCCTACAATGAGCAGTTCTTC. Translation gives CASTIQGGSYNEQFF.

The chain uses TRBV7-2 and TRBJ1-2; TRBD1 agrees at 10 bases. This CDR3 has 14 amino acids. Germline values: CDR1 SGHTA, CDR2 FQGNSA. J lost 4 bases, V lost 3 bases, and 2 bases had no gene match. The CDR3 reads CASSLGQGSYGYTF. CDR3 DNA sequence: TGTGCCAGCAGCTTGGGACAGGGGAGCTATGGCTACACCTTC.

CDR3 in amino acids: CASSPTSGKTDTQYF. In DNA form, the CDR3 reads TGTGCCAGCTCACCTACGAGCGGGAAAACAGATACGCAGTATTTT. The gene calls are TRBV18 and TRBJ2-3, with TRBD2 identical over 7 bases. The CDR3 has 15 amino acids. Germline lookup yields CDR1 KGHSH and CDR2 LQKENI. The J segment lost 3 bases and the V segment lost 3 bases, leaving 6 bases of the junction unmatched.

The J gene is TRBJ1-5, the V gene TRBV5-4; 8 bases fit TRBD1. The germline V gene has CDR1 SGHNT and CDR2 YYREEE (reference sequence). The CDR3 extends over 14 amino acids. Trimming removed 2 bases from V and 2 bases from J; junction bases left unmatched: 0. CDR3 DNA sequence: TGTGCCAGCAGCTTACAGGGGGGCAATCAGCCCCAGCATTTT. Translated: CASSLQGGNQPQHF.